One sample yielded the 27 T cell receptor beta chains listed below, sequenced in a study of beta chain features in type 1 diabetes. The authors reverse transcribed all of the isolated RNA, so sequencing captured expressed TCRB transcripts. The protocol was immunoSEQ multiplex PCR, while the TCRdb copy is restricted to in-frame clones and leaves out a portion. The sample lists around 400,000 clones; 10% to 15% were seen once. The sequencing input was naive CD4+ T cells from blood. These receptors were taken from a man aged 18 to 35 in good health.

The V gene is TRBV7-8, the J gene TRBJ2-3, with TRBD2 matching over 8 bases. Germline values: CDR1 SGHVS, CDR2 FQNEAQ. V was pared by 1 base and J by 1 base, with 13 bases of the junction left unmatched. This CDR3 is 19 amino acids long. CDR3 nucleotide sequence: TGTGCCAGCAGCTTAGTTAATCCAGTCGGGACTAGAGGCACAGATACGCAGTATTTT. This codes for CASSLVNPVGTRGTDTQYF. The full variable domain, rest sourced from reference TRBV7-8 and TRBJ2-3, is GAGVSQSPRYKVAKRGQDVALRCDPISGHVSLFWYQQALGQGPEFLTYFQNEAQLDKSGLPSDRFFAERPEGSVSTLKIQRTQQEDSAVYLCASSLVNPVGTRGTDTQYFGPGTRLTVL.

The chain links TRBV30 to TRBJ1-4; D remains ambiguous. V lost 8 bases to trimming and J lost 6 bases, with 16 bases between them. CDR3 length equals 13 residues. Germline V gene lookup returns CDR1 GTSNPN and CDR2 SVGIG (reference sequence). The CDR3 is CAATLESHEKLFF. CDR3 nucleotides: TGTGCCGCGACTTTGGAGTCCCATGAAAAACTGTTTTTT.

This clone occurred a few times. The genes are TRBV19 and TRBJ2-3; 8 bases are a match to TRBD2. The CDR3 spans 13 residues. Germline CDR1 LNHDA, CDR2 SQIVND (reference sequence). The trim removed 7 bases at V and 0 bases at J, leaving 0 bases unmatched. The CDR3 coding sequence is TGTGCCAGTAAGCGGGGGAGCACAGATACGCAGTATTTT. Its protein is CASKRGSTDTQYF. The whole variable domain, filled in from reference TRBV19 and TRBJ2-3, reads DGGITQSPKYLFRKEGQNVTLSCEQNLNHDAMYWYRQDPGQGLRLIYYSQIVNDFQKGDIAEGYSVSREKKESFPLTVTSAQKNPTAFYLCASKRGSTDTQYFGPGTRLTVL.

This chain uses TRBV19 with TRBJ1-2; D gene uncertain. The CDR3 is 13 amino acids. CDR1 is LNHDA, CDR2 SQIVND, per germline (reference sequence). Between the trimmed V and J ends, which lost 6 bases and 3 bases, there was a span of 11 bases. The CDR3 coding sequence is TGTGCCAGTAGCCGACGGGGAGACTATGGCTACACCTTC. It is translated as CASSRRGDYGYTF.

The rearrangement joins TRBV14 to TRBJ2-7; D remains ambiguous. This CDR3 is built from 12 residues. V was pared by 0 bases and J by 2 bases, with 2 bases between. Per germline, CDR1 SGHDN and CDR2 FVKESK. The CDR3 DNA reads as TGTGCCAGCAGCCAAGACACCTACGAGCAGTACTTC. It yields the protein CASSQDTYEQYF.

The chain uses TRBV6-1 and TRBJ1-5; maybe TRBD1 (5 bases). Between the trimmed V and J ends, which lost 3 bases and 7 bases, there was a span of 10 bases. This CDR3 contains 13 residues. The germline CDR1 and CDR2 sequences are MNHNS and SASEGT. CDR3 nucleotides: TGTGCCAGCAGTGACGAAAGGGGACAGCCCCAGCATTTT. Translated, it gives CASSDERGQPQHF.

The genes are TRBV9 and TRBJ2-3; 15 bases agree with TRBD2. The V segment lost 4 bases and the J segment 0 bases; nucleotides outside the gene matches: 6. Germline assignment: CDR1 SGDLS and CDR2 YYNGEE. This CDR3 is built from 18 residues. This chain's CDR3 is CASSRGLAGGTSTDTQYF. The CDR3 DNA reads TGTGCCAGCAGCCGGGGACTAGCGGGAGGTACTAGCACAGATACGCAGTATTTT.

In its sample, this clone was seen a few times. This chain links TRBV19 with TRBJ2-5, with 7 bases matching TRBD2. Germline-derived CDR1 and CDR2 are LNHDA and SQIVND (reference sequence). CDR3 length equals 15 residues. The trim removed 0 bases at V and 5 bases at J, leaving 6 bases unmatched. For the CDR3, the DNA is TGTGCCAGTAGTATAGATCGCGGGAGATGGGAGACCCAGTACTTC. Protein product: CASSIDRGRWETQYF. The variable domain in full, with the rest retrieved from reference TRBV19 and TRBJ2-5, is DGGITQSPKYLFRKEGQNVTLSCEQNLNHDAMYWYRQDPGQGLRLIYYSQIVNDFQKGDIAEGYSVSREKKESFPLTVTSAQKNPTAFYLCASSIDRGRWETQYFGPGTRLLVL.

This clone was counted a few times. The gene calls are TRBV9 and TRBJ2-3, with TRBD2 identical over 12 bases. Per the germline V gene, CDR1 is SGDLS and CDR2 is YYNGEE. This CDR3 contains 15 residues. The V and J ends lost 2 bases and 4 bases, in that order; junction bases with no gene match: 2. CDR3 sequence: CASSVLAGGPDTQYF. CDR3 nucleotides: TGTGCCAGCAGCGTCCTAGCGGGGGGGCCAGATACGCAGTATTTT.

The rearrangement links TRBV11-2 to TRBJ1-4; D is undetermined. Trimming stripped 1 base from V and 2 bases from J, with 5 bases between. The CDR3 has 14 residues. Looked up from germline, CDR1 is SGHAT and CDR2 is FQNNGV. The CDR3 reads CASSLGRTNEKLFF. In DNA, the CDR3 is TGTGCCAGCAGCTTAGGTCGGACTAATGAAAAACTGTTTTTT.

Only a few counts were recorded for this clone. The V call is TRBV7-9, the J call TRBJ1-2, with D possibly TRBD1 on 6 matching bases. The CDR3 totals 15 residues. The V gene lost 5 bases and the J gene lost 4 bases, with 17 bases spanning the gap. Germline-derived CDR1 and CDR2 are SEHNR and FQNEAQ (reference sequence). CDR3 residues: CASSTDTGYGYGYTF. CDR3 coding DNA: TGTGCCAGCAGCACCGATACAGGGTACGGCTATGGCTACACCTTC.

This clone was detected a few times. J is TRBJ1-5 and V is TRBV2, with D maybe TRBD1 (5 bases). Per germline, CDR1 SNHLY and CDR2 FYNNEI. This CDR3 region has 17 residues. The V gene lost 3 bases and the J gene lost 7 bases, with 22 bases spanning the gap. CDR3 nucleotide sequence: TGTGCCAGCAGTGATCAGTTGGGGCAGGGTAGAGGACAGCCCCAGCATTTT. Its translation is CASSDQLGQGRGQPQHF.

This clone occurred a few times. V gene TRBV28 combines with J gene TRBJ2-1; D possibly corresponds to TRBD2 (5 bases). This CDR3 is 14 amino acids long. Germline CDR1 MDHEN, CDR2 SYDVKM. V lost 2 bases and J lost 5, with 10 bases in between. As DNA, the CDR3 is TGTGCCAGCAGTTTAGGTGGAGGAAACAATGAGCAGTTCTTC. Amino acids: CASSLGGGNNEQFF.

Only a few counts were recorded for this clone. The rearrangement links TRBV7-9 to TRBJ2-6; perhaps TRBD2 as D (6 bases). The germline V gene encodes CDR1 SEHNR and CDR2 FQNEAQ (reference sequence). The V end was cut by 5 bases, the J end by 1 base, with 12 bases between. The CDR3 totals 16 residues. The CDR3 sequence: CASSPGLNSGANVLTF. CDR3 sequence (DNA): TGTGCCAGCAGCCCGGGACTGAATTCTGGGGCCAACGTCCTGACTTTC.

This chain connects TRBV7-9 to TRBJ2-7; a weak D match, TRBD2 (5 bases). With 5 bases removed from V and 7 bases from J, the gap between germline ends came to 15 bases. CDR3 length equals 13 residues. Germline V gene sequence: CDR1 SEHNR, CDR2 FQNEAQ (reference sequence). The CDR3: CASSRDSYYEQYF. CDR3 nucleotide sequence: TGTGCCAGCAGCCGGGATAGCTATTATGAGCAGTACTTC.

In this sample, this clone turned up a few times. The chain combines TRBV9 with TRBJ2-6, with 7 bases matching TRBD1. This CDR3 has 16 residues. J lost 0 bases, V lost 5 bases, and 5 bases had no gene match. CDR1 and CDR2 from the germline V gene are SGDLS and YYNGEE. The CDR3 nucleotides are TGTGCCAGCAGTACGGACAGGCTCTCTGGGGCCAACGTCCTGACTTTC. Its translation: CASSTDRLSGANVLTF.

The chain combines TRBV4-2 with TRBJ2-7; 15 bases match TRBD2. Trimming removed 1 base from V and 0 bases from J; junction bases left unmatched: 4. Per germline, CDR1 LGHNA and CDR2 YNFKEQ. This CDR3 is built from 18 residues. In nucleotides, the CDR3 is TGTGCCAGCAGCCAAGGGGCGGGACTAGCGGGAGGCTCCTACGAGCAGTACTTC. Protein: CASSQGAGLAGGSYEQYF.

A remark on this clone: The same CDR3 can be traced to other DNA sequences in this sample. The chain uses TRBV30 and TRBJ2-5; no clear D. The CDR3 covers 12 residues. In germline, CDR1 is GTSNPN, CDR2 SVGIG (reference sequence). V lost 0 bases and J 4 bases, leaving 6 bases between the germline ends. CDR3 sequence reads: CAWSVHRETQYF. CDR3 DNA: TGTGCCTGGAGTGTACATCGAGAGACCCAGTACTTC. The variable domain in full, completed from reference TRBV30 and TRBJ2-5, reads SQTIHQWPATLVQPVGSPLSLECTVEGTSNPNLYWYRQAAGRGLQLLFYSVGIGQISSEVPQNLSASRPQDRQFILSSKKLLLSDSGFYLCAWSVHRETQYFGPGTRLLVL.

The rearrangement uses TRBV28 and TRBJ1-6; D remains ambiguous. The CDR3 length is 15 residues. In germline, CDR1 is MDHEN, CDR2 SYDVKM. The V end lost 3 bases, the J end lost 7 bases, and 13 bases lay between the germline ends. CDR3 sequence: CASSLRGAPNSPLHF. CDR3 coding DNA: TGTGCCAGCAGTTTGCGGGGAGCTCCAAATTCACCCCTCCACTTT.

This clone has more than one count but fewer than ten. The chain couples TRBV7-2 to TRBJ1-2; D is perhaps TRBD1 (5 bases). This CDR3 has 16 residues. CDR1 and CDR2 from the germline V gene are SGHTA and FQGNSA. The V end was cut by 5 bases, the J end by 2 bases, with 18 bases between. The CDR3 region is CASSQYSTGENYGYTF. CDR3 coding DNA: TGTGCCAGCAGCCAGTATAGTACGGGGGAAAACTATGGCTACACCTTC.

V usage is TRBV28 and J usage is TRBJ1-2, with TRBD1 matching 9 bases. Trimming cost V 6 bases and J 7 bases; bases outside gene matches: 9. The CDR3 totals 14 residues. Germline CDR1 and CDR2: MDHEN and SYDVKM. The CDR3 region is CASSPGQGSGGYTF. The DNA for the CDR3 is TGTGCCAGCAGCCCCGGACAGGGGAGCGGTGGCTACACCTTC.

This clone has only a few counts. This rearrangement joins TRBV7-2 to TRBJ2-7; 8 positions match TRBD1. The CDR3 runs 16 residues. The ends lost 5 bases at V and 7 bases at J; junction bases unmatched: 16. Germline values: CDR1 SGHTA, CDR2 FQGNSA. For the CDR3, the DNA is TGTGCCAGCAGCCCCCATTCGGACAGGGCTATGGGAGAGCAGTACTTC. Protein product: CASSPHSDRAMGEQYF. Filled out from reference TRBV7-2 and TRBJ2-7, the complete variable domain reads GAGVSQSPSNKVTEKGKDVELRCDPISGHTALYWYRQSLGQGLEFLIYFQGNSAPDKSGLPSDRFSAERTGGSVSTLTIQRTQQEDSAVYLCASSPHSDRAMGEQYFGPGTRLTVT.

V and J are TRBV2 and TRBJ1-2, with 7 bases matching TRBD1. Trimming cost V 2 bases and J 8 bases; bases outside gene matches: 5. In germline, CDR1 is SNHLY, CDR2 FYNNEI. CDR3 length: 13 residues. This chain's CDR3 is CASSELRGQGYTF. DNA for the CDR3: TGTGCCAGCAGTGAACTAAGGGGGCAAGGCTACACCTTC.

This clone was detected only a few times. V and J are TRBV6-5 and TRBJ2-1, with a tentative D call TRBD2 (5 bases). Germline assignment: CDR1 MNHEY and CDR2 SVGAGI. CDR3 size: 15 residues. Trimming took off 0 bases at V and 12 bases at J, with 18 bases between the two ends. CDR3 sequence: CASSYSPNLDSVQFF. CDR3 nucleotide sequence: TGTGCCAGCAGTTACTCACCGAATCTGGACTCGGTGCAGTTCTTC.

V usage is TRBV6-5 and J usage is TRBJ2-5, with D possibly matching TRBD1 (6 bases). The V end lost 4 bases, the J end lost 1 base, and 10 bases lay between the germline ends. There are 14 residues in the CDR3. In germline, CDR1 is MNHEY, CDR2 SVGAGI. The CDR3 DNA reads TGTGCCAGCAGTTCCCCAGGGGCCCAAGAGACCCAGTACTTC. Translated, it gives CASSSPGAQETQYF.

The V and J genes are TRBV19 and TRBJ2-1, with TRBD2 matching over 7 bases. Trimming removed 6 bases from V and 4 bases from J; junction bases left unmatched: 15. Germline values: CDR1 LNHDA, CDR2 SQIVND (reference sequence). The CDR3 is made up of 17 amino acids. The CDR3 nucleotides read TGTGCCAGTAGCTCAACCCCGGCTAGCGGTACTTACAATGAGCAGTTCTTC. Translated, it gives CASSSTPASGTYNEQFF.

This chain uses TRBV30 with TRBJ1-5; D is unclear. Trimming stripped 1 base from V and 7 bases from J, with 11 bases between. Germline V gene sequence: CDR1 GTSNPN, CDR2 SVGIG (reference sequence). The CDR3 runs 13 residues. As DNA, the CDR3 is TGTGCCTGGAGTGCACCACTAGGGCAGCCCCAGCATTTT. Protein sequence: CAWSAPLGQPQHF.